This T cell receptor (beta chain) originates from a study of cytomegalovirus exposure and HLA in healthy donors. The study, taken as a whole, reports: Productive status was seen about 87% or about 30% of the time for most TCR beta V segments in an earlier analysis.

The PCR contained 60 Vbeta and 13 Jbeta primers. Measured with immunoSEQ multiplex PCR; TCRdb has only the in-frame clones, and not every one. The sample has 120,000 or so clones; around 82% are singletons. As regards this clone: No antigen is known for it.

The CDR3 has 14 residues. V was clipped by 0 bases and J by 8 bases, with 12 bases between them. CDR1 is SGHNT and CDR2 is YYREEE in the germline V gene (reference sequence). This chain uses TRBV5-4 with TRBJ2-1; D not resolved. The receptor was isolated from a man aged 25-45 years in good health and CMV-seropositive. Sequencing input: PBMCs. The CDR3 DNA follows: TGTGCCAGCAGCTTGGGAGATGAATTGGATGAGCAGTTCTTC. Residues: CASSLGDELDEQFF. Drawing the rest from reference TRBV5-4 and TRBJ2-1, the complete variable domain is ETGVTQSPTHLIKTRGQQVTLRCSSQSGHNTVSWYQQALGQGPQFIFQYYREEENGRGNFPPRFSGLQFPNYSSELNVNALELDDSALYLCASSLGDELDEQFFGPGTRLTVL.